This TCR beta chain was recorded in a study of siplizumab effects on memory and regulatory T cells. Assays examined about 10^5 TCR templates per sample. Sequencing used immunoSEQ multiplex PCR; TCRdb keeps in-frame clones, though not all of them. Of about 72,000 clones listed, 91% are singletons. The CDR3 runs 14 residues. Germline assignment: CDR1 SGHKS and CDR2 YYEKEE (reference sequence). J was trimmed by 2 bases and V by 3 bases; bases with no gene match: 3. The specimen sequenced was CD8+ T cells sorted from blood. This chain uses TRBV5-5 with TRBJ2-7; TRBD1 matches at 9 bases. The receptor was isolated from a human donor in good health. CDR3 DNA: TGTGCCAGCAGCTGGGGACAGGGCCCCTACGAGCAGTACTTC. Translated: CASSWGQGPYEQYF. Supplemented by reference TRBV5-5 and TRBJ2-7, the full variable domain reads DAGVTQSPTHLIKTRGQQVTLRCSPISGHKSVSWYQQVLGQGPQFIFQYYEKEERGRGNFPDRFSARQFPNYSSELNVNALLLGDSALYLCASSWGQGPYEQYFGPGTRLTVT.